This is a list of T cell receptor beta chains from one sample in a study of shared clonotypes between healthy human individuals. TCRdb's copy holds only in-frame clones and misses some; the assay was immunoSEQ multiplex PCR. Of about 670,000 clones in the sample, 60% to 80% were seen once. Specimen: memory CD4+ T cells sorted from blood. The receptor set was obtained from a woman aged 25-40 years in good health. The CDR3 runs from the conserved cysteine through the conserved F or W. The order of the fields is CDR3 length, J gene, D gene, clone size, V gene, CDR3 protein, CDR3 DNA. D genes are given only for firm matches. Clone size is given for some rows only: seen once, a few or many times, or a class if the clone is expanded.

CDR3 length: 15; J gene: TRBJ1-1; D gene: .; clone size: few; V gene: TRBV5-4; CDR3 protein: CASSLAILQNTEAFF; CDR3 DNA: TGTGCCAGCAGCTTGGCCATATTACAGAACACTGAAGCTTTCTTT
CDR3 length: 14; J gene: TRBJ2-7; D gene: TRBD1; clone size: .; V gene: TRBV19; CDR3 protein: CASSWDSSSYEQYF; CDR3 DNA: TGTGCCAGTAGTTGGGACAGCTCCTCCTACGAGCAGTACTTC
CDR3 length: 14; J gene: TRBJ1-2; D gene: TRBD1; clone size: .; V gene: TRBV25-1; CDR3 protein: CASSEFNRGYGYTF; CDR3 DNA: TGTGCCAGCAGTGAATTTAACAGGGGCTATGGCTACACCTTC
CDR3 length: 15; J gene: TRBJ2-7; D gene: .; clone size: few; V gene: TRBV5-6; CDR3 protein: CASSLKPGSSYEQYF; CDR3 DNA: TGTGCCAGCAGCTTGAAACCAGGGAGTTCCTACGAGCAGTACTTC
CDR3 length: 13; J gene: TRBJ2-6; D gene: .; clone size: .; V gene: TRBV5-8; CDR3 protein: CASSWGGANVLTF; CDR3 DNA: TGTGCCAGCAGCTGGGGCGGGGCCAACGTCCTGACTTTC
CDR3 length: 14; J gene: TRBJ1-1; D gene: TRBD1; clone size: .; V gene: TRBV28; CDR3 protein: CASSLTGRKTEAFF; CDR3 DNA: TGTGCCAGCAGTCTGACAGGGAGGAAGACTGAAGCTTTCTTT
CDR3 length: 14; J gene: TRBJ2-7; D gene: .; clone size: .; V gene: TRBV7-3; CDR3 protein: CASSVDSSSYEQYF; CDR3 DNA: TGTGCCAGCAGCGTTGACTCCAGCTCCTACGAGCAGTACTTC
CDR3 length: 13; J gene: TRBJ1-2; D gene: .; clone size: .; V gene: TRBV7-2; CDR3 protein: CASSLGGFDGYTF; CDR3 DNA: TGTGCCAGCAGCTTAGGAGGTTTCGATGGCTACACCTTC
CDR3 length: 14; J gene: TRBJ2-1; D gene: .; clone size: .; V gene: TRBV2; CDR3 protein: CASSGRVTFDEQFF; CDR3 DNA: TGTGCCAGCAGTGGGCGGGTGACGTTTGATGAGCAGTTCTTC
CDR3 length: 15; J gene: TRBJ2-1; D gene: TRBD2; clone size: .; V gene: TRBV9; CDR3 protein: CASSVAAGGRGEQFF; CDR3 DNA: TGTGCCAGCAGCGTAGCAGCGGGAGGGCGTGGTGAGCAGTTCTTC
CDR3 length: 11; J gene: TRBJ2-7; D gene: .; clone size: .; V gene: TRBV4-1; CDR3 protein: CASSQETRQYF; CDR3 DNA: TGCGCCAGCAGCCAAGAAACTAGGCAGTACTTC
CDR3 length: 15; J gene: TRBJ2-2; D gene: .; clone size: .; V gene: TRBV5-1; CDR3 protein: CASSLGLANTGELFF; CDR3 DNA: TGCGCCAGCAGCTTGGGACTAGCGAACACCGGGGAGCTGTTTTTT
CDR3 length: 14; J gene: TRBJ1-2; D gene: TRBD1; clone size: .; V gene: TRBV10-1; CDR3 protein: CASSEGTAKEGYTF; CDR3 DNA: TGCGCCAGCAGTGAGGGGACAGCCAAGGAAGGCTACACCTTC
CDR3 length: 15; J gene: TRBJ2-3; D gene: TRBD1; clone size: .; V gene: TRBV7-3; CDR3 protein: CASSLRVRGQDTQYF; CDR3 DNA: TGTGCCAGCAGCTTAAGGGTCAGGGGGCAAGATACGCAGTATTTT
CDR3 length: 15; J gene: TRBJ2-7; D gene: TRBD2; clone size: .; V gene: TRBV6-5; CDR3 protein: CASRNGDYPTSEQYF; CDR3 DNA: TGTGCCAGCAGAAACGGGGACTATCCCACTTCCGAGCAGTACTTC
CDR3 length: 13; J gene: TRBJ1-5; D gene: .; clone size: few; V gene: TRBV19; CDR3 protein: CASSGHSNQPQHF; CDR3 DNA: TGTGCCAGTAGTGGGCATAGCAATCAGCCCCAGCATTTT